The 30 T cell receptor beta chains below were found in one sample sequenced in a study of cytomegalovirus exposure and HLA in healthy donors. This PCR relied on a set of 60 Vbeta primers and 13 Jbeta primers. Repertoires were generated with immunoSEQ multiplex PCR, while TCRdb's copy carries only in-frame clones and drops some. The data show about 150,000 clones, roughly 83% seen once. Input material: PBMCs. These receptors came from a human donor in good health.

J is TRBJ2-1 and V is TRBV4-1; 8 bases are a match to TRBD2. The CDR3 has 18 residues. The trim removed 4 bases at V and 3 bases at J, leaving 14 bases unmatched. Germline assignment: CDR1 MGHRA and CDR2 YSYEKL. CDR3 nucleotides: TGCGCCAGCAGCCCAGCGGGAGTAAGTTTTCGAATCTACAATGAGCAGTTCTTC. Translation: CASSPAGVSFRIYNEQFF.

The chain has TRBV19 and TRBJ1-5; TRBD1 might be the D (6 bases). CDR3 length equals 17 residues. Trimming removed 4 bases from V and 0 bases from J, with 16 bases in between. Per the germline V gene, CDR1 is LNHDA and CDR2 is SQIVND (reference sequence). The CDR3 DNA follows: TGTGCCAGTAGTACCGGCAGGGGAAACAATAGCAATCAGCCCCAGCATTTT. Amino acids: CASSTGRGNNSNQPQHF.

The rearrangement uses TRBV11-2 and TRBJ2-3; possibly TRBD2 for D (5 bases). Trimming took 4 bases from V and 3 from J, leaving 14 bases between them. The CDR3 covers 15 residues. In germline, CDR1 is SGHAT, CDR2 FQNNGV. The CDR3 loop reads CASSSLAVGTDTQYF. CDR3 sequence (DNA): TGTGCCAGCAGCTCCCTAGCTGTGGGTACAGATACGCAGTATTTT. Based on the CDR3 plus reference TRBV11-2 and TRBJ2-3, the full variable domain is EAGVAQSPRYKIIEKRQSVAFWCNPISGHATLYWYQQILGQGPKLLIQFQNNGVVDDSQLPKDRFSAERLKGVDSTLKIQPAKLEDSAVYLCASSSLAVGTDTQYFGPGTRLTVL.

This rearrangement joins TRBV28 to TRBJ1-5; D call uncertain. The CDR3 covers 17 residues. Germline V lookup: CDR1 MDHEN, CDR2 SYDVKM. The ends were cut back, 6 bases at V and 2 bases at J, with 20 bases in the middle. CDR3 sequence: CASSPSLGREGNQPQHF. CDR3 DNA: TGTGCCAGCAGCCCCTCTTTGGGGAGGGAGGGCAATCAGCCCCAGCATTTT.

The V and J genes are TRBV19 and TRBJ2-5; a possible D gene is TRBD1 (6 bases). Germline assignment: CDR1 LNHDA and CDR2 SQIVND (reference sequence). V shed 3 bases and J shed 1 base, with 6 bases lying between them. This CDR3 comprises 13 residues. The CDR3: CASSMGAQETQYF. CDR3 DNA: TGTGCCAGTAGTATGGGGGCCCAAGAGACCCAGTACTTC.

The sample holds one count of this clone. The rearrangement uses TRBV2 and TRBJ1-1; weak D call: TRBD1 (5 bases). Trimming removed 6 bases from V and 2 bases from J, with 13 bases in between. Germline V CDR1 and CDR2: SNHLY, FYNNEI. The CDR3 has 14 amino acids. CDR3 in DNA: TGTGCCAGCAGCCCCAGACAGAAAAACACTGAAGCTTTCTTT. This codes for CASSPRQKNTEAFF.

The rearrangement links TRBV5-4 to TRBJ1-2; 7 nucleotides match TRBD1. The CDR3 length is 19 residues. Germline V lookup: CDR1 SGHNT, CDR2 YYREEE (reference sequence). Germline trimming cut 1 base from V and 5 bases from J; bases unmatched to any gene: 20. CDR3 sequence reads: CASSLRVAGQITRGYGYTF. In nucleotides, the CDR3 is TGTGCCAGCAGCTTGAGGGTCGCGGGACAGATAACTAGGGGTTATGGCTACACCTTC.

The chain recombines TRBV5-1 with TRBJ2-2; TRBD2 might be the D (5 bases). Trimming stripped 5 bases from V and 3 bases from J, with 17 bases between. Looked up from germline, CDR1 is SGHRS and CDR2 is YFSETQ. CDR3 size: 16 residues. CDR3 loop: CASRLGERVYTGELFF. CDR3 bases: TGCGCCAGCAGATTAGGAGAGAGGGTCTACACCGGGGAGCTGTTTTTT.

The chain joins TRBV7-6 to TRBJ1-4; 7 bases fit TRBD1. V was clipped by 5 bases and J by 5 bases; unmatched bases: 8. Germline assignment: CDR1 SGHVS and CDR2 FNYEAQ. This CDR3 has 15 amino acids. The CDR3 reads CASSPGQLHNEKLFF. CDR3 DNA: TGTGCCAGCAGCCCGGGACAGCTCCACAATGAAAAACTGTTTTTT.

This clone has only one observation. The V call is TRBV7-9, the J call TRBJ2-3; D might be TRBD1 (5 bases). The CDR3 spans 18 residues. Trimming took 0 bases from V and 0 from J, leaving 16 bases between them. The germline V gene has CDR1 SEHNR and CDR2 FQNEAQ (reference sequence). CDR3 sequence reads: CASSLAGGAIPSTDTQYF. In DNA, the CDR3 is TGTGCCAGCAGCTTAGCGGGTGGGGCAATACCTAGCACAGATACGCAGTATTTT.

The CDR3 protein is CASSPPGQGFNEQYF. The CDR3 DNA reads as TGTGCCAGCTCACCCCCCGGACAGGGATTCAACGAGCAGTACTTC. The J gene is TRBJ2-5, the V gene TRBV18; 8 bases match TRBD1. TRBJ2-7 matches the DNA end more closely, so the J call is doubtful. Germline V gene lookup returns CDR1 KGHSH and CDR2 LQKENI. This CDR3 contains 15 residues.

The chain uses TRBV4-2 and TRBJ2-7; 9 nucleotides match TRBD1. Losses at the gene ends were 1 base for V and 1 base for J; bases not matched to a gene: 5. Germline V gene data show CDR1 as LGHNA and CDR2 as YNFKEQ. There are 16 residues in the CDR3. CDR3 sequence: CASSQVGQGGSYEQYF. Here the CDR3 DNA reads TGTGCCAGCAGCCAAGTGGGACAGGGAGGGTCCTACGAGCAGTACTTC.

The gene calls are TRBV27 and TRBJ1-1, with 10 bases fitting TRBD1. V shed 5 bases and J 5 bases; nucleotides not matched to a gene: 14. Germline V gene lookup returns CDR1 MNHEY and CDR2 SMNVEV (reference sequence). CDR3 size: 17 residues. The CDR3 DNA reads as TGTGCCAGCAGTCCAATCGACAGGGGGCGAGGGAAAACTGAAGCTTTCTTT. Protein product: CASSPIDRGRGKTEAFF.

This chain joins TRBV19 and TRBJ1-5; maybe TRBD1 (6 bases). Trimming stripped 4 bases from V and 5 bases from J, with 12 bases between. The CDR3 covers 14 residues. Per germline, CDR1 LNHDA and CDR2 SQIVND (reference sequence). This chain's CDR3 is CASSREDSYQPQHF. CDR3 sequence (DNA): TGTGCCAGTAGTAGAGAGGACAGCTATCAGCCCCAGCATTTT.

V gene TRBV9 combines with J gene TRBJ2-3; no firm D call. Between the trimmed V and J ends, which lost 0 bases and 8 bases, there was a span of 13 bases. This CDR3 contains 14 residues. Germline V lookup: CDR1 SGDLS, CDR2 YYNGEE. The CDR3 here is CASSVEDSGGTQYF. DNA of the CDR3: TGTGCCAGCAGCGTAGAGGATTCGGGTGGTACGCAGTATTTT.

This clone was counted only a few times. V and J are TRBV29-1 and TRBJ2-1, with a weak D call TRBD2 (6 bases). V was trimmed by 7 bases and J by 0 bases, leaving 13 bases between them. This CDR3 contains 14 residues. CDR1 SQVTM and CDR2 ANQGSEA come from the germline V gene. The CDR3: CSARRGFSYNEQFF. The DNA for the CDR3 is TGCAGCGCCAGGCGGGGATTCTCCTACAATGAGCAGTTCTTC.

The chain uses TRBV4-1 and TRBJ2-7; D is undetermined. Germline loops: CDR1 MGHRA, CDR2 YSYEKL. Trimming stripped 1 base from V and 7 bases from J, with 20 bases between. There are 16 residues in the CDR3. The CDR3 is CASSQVDLVSYGEQYF. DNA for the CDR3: TGCGCCAGCAGCCAAGTTGACCTCGTCTCATACGGGGAGCAGTACTTC.

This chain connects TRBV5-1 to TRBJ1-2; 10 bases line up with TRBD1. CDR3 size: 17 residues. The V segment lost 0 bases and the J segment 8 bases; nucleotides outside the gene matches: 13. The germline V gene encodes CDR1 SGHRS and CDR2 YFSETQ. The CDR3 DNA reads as TGCGCCAGCAGCTTGGACGGGACAGGGGTATCAATCCGAGGCTACACCTTC. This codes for CASSLDGTGVSIRGYTF.

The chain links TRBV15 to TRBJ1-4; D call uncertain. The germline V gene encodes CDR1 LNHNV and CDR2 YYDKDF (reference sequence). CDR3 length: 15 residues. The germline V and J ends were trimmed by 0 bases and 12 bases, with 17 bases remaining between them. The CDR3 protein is CATSRDGVPEAELFF. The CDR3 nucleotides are TGTGCCACCAGCAGAGATGGCGTACCCGAGGCGGAACTGTTTTTT.

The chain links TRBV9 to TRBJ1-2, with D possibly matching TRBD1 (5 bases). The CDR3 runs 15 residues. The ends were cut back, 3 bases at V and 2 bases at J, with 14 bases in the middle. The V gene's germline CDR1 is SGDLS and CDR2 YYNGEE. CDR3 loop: CASSARDWGNYGYTF. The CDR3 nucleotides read TGTGCCAGCAGCGCCAGGGACTGGGGCAACTATGGCTACACCTTC.

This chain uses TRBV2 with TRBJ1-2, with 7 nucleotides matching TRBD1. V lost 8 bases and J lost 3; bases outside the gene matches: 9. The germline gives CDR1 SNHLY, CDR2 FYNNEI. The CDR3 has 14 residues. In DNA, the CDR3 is TGTGCCAGCCTCAGGGGGTTAGGGGACTATGGCTACACCTTC. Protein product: CASLRGLGDYGYTF.

For the CDR3, the DNA is TGTGCCAGCAGCCAAAACCCCCCTGGGACTACGCCGGGCCTAAGAAACAATGAGCAGTTCTTC. It encodes CASSQNPPGTTPGLRNNEQFF. V gene TRBV4-2 combines with J gene TRBJ2-1; TRBD2 aligns across 7 bases. Germline V lookup: CDR1 LGHNA, CDR2 YNFKEQ. V lost 2 bases to trimming and J lost 5 bases; unmatched junction nucleotides: 24. The CDR3 loop spans 21 amino acids.

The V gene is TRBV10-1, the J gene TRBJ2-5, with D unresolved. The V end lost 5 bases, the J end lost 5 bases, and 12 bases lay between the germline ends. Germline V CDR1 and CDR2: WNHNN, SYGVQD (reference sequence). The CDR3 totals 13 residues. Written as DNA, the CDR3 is TGCGCCAGCAGTTTACAGCAACTGGAGACCCAGTACTTC. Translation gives CASSLQQLETQYF.

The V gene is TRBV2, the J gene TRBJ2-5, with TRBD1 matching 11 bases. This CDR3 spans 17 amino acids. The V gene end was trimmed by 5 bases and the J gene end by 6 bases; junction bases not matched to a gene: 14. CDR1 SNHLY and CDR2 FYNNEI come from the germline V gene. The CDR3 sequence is CASSPIFGQGAGKTQYF. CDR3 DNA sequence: TGTGCCAGCAGTCCAATTTTTGGACAGGGGGCAGGGAAGACCCAGTACTTC. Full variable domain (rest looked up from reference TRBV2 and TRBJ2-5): EPEVTQTPSHQVTQMGQEVILRCVPISNHLYFYWYRQILGQKVEFLVSFYNNEISEKSEIFDDQFSVERPDGSNFTLKIRSTKLEDSAMYFCASSPIFGQGAGKTQYFGPGTRLLVL.

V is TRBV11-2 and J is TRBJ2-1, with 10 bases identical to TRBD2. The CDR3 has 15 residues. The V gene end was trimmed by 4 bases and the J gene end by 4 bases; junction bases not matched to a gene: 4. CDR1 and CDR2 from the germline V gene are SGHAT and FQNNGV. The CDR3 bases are TGTGCCAGCAGCTCCGGACTAGCGGTTTACAATGAGCAGTTCTTC. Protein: CASSSGLAVYNEQFF.

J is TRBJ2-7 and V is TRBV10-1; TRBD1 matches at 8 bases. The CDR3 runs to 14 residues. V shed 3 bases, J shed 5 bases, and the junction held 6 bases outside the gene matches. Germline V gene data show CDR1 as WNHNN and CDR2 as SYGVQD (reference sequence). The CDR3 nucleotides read TGCGCCAGCAGTGACCCGGACAGGGTAAACGAGCAGTACTTC. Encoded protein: CASSDPDRVNEQYF.

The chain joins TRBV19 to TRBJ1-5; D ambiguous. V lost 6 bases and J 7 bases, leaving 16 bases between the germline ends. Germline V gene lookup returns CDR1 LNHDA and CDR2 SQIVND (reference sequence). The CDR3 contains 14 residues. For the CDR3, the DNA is TGTGCCAGTAGCATGGGTGGAGGGTGGCAGCCCCAGCATTTT. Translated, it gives CASSMGGGWQPQHF.

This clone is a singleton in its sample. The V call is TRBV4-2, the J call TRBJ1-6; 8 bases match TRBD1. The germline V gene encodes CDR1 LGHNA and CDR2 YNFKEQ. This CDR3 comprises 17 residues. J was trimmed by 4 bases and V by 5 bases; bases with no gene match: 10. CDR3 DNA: TGTGCCAGCAGCTTCAAATGGGGGGACAGGTATAATTCACCCCTCCACTTT. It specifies CASSFKWGDRYNSPLHF.

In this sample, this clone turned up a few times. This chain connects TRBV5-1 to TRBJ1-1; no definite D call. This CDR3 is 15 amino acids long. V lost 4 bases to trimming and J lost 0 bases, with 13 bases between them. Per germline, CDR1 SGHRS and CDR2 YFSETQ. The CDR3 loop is CASSVMTPVNTEAFF. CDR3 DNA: TGCGCCAGCAGCGTTATGACTCCAGTGAACACTGAAGCTTTCTTT. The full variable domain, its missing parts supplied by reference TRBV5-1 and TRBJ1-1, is KAGVTQTPRYLIKTRGQQVTLSCSPISGHRSVSWYQQTPGQGLQFLFEYFSETQRNKGNFPGRFSGRQFSNSRSEMNVSTLELGDSALYLCASSVMTPVNTEAFFGQGTRLTVV.

The DNA of the CDR3 is TGTGCCAGCAGTGTTAGGCGCAGCGGTGTTAGAGACAATGAGCAGTTCTTC. As protein: CASSVRRSGVRDNEQFF. J is TRBJ2-1 and V is TRBV6-1; D is perhaps TRBD2 (5 bases). In germline, CDR1 is MNHNS, CDR2 SASEGT. This CDR3 is built from 17 residues. Between the trimmed V and J ends, which lost 4 bases and 5 bases, there was a span of 21 bases.